This TCR beta chain was obtained from a study of cytomegalovirus exposure and HLA in healthy donors. General study points: A later analysis linked a missense DCLRE1C variant to TCR beta V- and J-gene trimming.

PCR employed 60 Vbeta and 13 Jbeta primers. Measured with immunoSEQ multiplex PCR; TCRdb has only the in-frame clones, and not every one. This table has around 120,000 clones, 80% appearing once. CDR3 length: 15 residues. Germline assignment: CDR1 SEHNR and CDR2 FQNEAQ (reference sequence). The J segment lost 5 bases and the V segment lost 5 bases, leaving 8 bases of the junction unmatched. As regards this clone: Its antigen remains unidentified.

The receptor comes from a female donor in good health and CMV-seropositive. The chain is built from TRBV7-9 and TRBJ2-5; 10 bases match TRBD1. Sequencing was carried out using PBMCs. CDR3 amino acids: CASSRVTGGGETQYF. Here the CDR3 DNA reads TGTGCCAGCAGCCGAGTGACAGGGGGCGGCGAGACCCAGTACTTC.